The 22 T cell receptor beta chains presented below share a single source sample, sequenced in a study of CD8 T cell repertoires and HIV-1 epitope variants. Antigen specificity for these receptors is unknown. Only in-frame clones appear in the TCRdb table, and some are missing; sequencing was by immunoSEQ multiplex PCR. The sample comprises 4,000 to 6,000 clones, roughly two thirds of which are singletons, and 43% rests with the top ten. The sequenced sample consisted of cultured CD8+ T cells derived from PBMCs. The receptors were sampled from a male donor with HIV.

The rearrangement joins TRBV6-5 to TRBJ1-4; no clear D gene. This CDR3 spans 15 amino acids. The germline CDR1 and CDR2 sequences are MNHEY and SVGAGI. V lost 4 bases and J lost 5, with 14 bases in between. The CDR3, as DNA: TGTGCCAGCAGTTCCTCACCACAGAGGAATGAAAAACTGTTTTTT. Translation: CASSSSPQRNEKLFF.

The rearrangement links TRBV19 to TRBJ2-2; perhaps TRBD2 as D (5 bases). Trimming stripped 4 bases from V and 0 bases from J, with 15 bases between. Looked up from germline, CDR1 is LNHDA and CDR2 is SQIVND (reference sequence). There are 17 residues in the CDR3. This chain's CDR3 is CASSNWIQTTNTGELFF. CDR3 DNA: TGTGCCAGTAGTAACTGGATTCAGACTACGAACACCGGGGAGCTGTTTTTT.

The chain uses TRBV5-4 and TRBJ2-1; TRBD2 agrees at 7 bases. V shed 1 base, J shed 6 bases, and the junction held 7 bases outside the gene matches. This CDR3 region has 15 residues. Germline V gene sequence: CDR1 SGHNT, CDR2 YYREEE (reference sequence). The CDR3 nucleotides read TGTGCCAGCAGCTTGTACGCGGGAGTTGGCAATGAGCAGTTCTTC. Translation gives CASSLYAGVGNEQFF.

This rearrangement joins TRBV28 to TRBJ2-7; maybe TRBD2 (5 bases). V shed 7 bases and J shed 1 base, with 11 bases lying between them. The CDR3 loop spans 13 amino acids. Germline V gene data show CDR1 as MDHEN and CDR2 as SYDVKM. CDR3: CASTSYPSYEQYF. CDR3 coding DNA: TGTGCCAGCACTAGCTATCCGTCCTACGAGCAGTACTTC.

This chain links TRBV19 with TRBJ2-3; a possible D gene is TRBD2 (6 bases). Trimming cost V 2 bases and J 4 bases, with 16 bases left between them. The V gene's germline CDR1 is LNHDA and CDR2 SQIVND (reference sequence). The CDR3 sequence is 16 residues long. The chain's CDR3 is CASSIFSASVSDTQYF. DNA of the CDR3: TGTGCCAGTAGTATATTTTCGGCTAGCGTCTCAGATACGCAGTATTTT.

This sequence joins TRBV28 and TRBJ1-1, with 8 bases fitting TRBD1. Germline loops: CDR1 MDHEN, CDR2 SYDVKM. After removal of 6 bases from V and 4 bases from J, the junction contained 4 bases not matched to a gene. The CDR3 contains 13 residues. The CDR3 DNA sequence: TGTGCCAGCAGGTGGACAGGGCCCACTGAAGCTTTCTTT. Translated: CASRWTGPTEAFF. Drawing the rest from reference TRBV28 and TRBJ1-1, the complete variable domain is DVKVTQSSRYLVKRTGEKVFLECVQDMDHENMFWYRQDPGLGLRLIYFSYDVKMKEKGDIPEGYSVSREKKERFSLILESASTNQTSMYLCASRWTGPTEAFFGQGTRLTVV.

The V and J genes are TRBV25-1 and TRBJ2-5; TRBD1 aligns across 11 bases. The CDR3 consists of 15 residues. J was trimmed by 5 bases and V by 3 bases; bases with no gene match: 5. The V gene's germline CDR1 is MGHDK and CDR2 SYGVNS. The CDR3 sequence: CASSEGTGGYETQYF. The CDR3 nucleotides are TGTGCCAGCAGTGAGGGGACAGGGGGATATGAGACCCAGTACTTC. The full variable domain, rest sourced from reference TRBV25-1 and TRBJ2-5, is EADIYQTPRYLVIGTGKKITLECSQTMGHDKMYWYQQDPGMELHLIHYSYGVNSTEKGDLSSESTVSRIRTEHFPLTLESARPSHTSQYLCASSEGTGGYETQYFGPGTRLLVL.

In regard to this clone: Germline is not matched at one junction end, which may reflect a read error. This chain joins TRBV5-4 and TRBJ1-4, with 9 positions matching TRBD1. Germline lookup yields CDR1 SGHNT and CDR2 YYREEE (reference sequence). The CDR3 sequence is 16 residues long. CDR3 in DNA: TGCGCCAGCAGCCAAGAAGAAGGGACAGGGAATGAAAAACTGTTTTTT. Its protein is CASSQEEGTGNEKLFF. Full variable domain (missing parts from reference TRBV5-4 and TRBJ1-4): ETGVTQSPTHLIKTRGQQVTLRCSSQSGHNTVSWYQQALGQGPQFIFQYYREEENGRGNFPPRFSGLQFPNYSSELNVNALELDDSALYLCASSQEEGTGNEKLFFGSGTQLSVL.

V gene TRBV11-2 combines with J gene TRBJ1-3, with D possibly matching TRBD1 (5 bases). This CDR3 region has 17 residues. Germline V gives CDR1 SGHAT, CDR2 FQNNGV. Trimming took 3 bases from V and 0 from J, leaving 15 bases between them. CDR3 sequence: CASSFPSQGNSGNTIYF. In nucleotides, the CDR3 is TGTGCCAGCAGCTTCCCCTCGCAGGGTAACTCTGGAAACACCATATATTTT.

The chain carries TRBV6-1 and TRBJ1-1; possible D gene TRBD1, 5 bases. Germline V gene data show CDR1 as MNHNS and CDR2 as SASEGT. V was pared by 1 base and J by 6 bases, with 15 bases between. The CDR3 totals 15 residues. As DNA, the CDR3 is TGTGCCAGCAGTGAAGTTGGAGGGGATATCGCTGAAGCTTTCTTT. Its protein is CASSEVGGDIAEAFF.

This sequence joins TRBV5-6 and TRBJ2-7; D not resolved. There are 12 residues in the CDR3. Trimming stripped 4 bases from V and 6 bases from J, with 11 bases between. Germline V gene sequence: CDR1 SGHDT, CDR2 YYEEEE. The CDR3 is CASSLLSGEQYF. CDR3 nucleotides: TGTGCCAGCAGCCTCCTATCAGGCGAGCAGTACTTC.

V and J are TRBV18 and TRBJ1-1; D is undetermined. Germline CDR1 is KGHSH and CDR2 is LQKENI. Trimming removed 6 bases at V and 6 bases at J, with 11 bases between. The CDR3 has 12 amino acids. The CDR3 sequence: CASSPTGPEAFF. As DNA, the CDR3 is TGTGCCAGCTCCCCGACTGGACCTGAAGCTTTCTTT.

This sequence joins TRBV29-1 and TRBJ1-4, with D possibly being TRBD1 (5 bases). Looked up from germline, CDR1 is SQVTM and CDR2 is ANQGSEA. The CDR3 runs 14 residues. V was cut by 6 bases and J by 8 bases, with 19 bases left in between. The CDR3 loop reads CSVLPGGQGEKLFF. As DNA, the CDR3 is TGCAGCGTCCTCCCCGGTGGGCAGGGCGAAAAACTGTTTTTT.

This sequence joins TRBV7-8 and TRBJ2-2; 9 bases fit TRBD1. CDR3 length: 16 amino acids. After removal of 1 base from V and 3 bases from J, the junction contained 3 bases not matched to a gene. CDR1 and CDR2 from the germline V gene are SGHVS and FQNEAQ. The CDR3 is CASSLGTGAHTGELFF. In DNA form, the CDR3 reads TGTGCCAGCAGCTTAGGGACAGGGGCCCACACCGGGGAGCTGTTTTTT.

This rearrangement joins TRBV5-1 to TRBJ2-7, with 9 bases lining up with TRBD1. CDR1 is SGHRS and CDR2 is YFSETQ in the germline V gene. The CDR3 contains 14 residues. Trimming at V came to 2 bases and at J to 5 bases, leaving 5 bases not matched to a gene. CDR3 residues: CASSFTGTGNEQYF. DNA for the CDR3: TGCGCCAGCAGCTTCACCGGGACAGGGAACGAGCAGTACTTC. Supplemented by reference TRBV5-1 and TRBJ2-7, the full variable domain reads KAGVTQTPRYLIKTRGQQVTLSCSPISGHRSVSWYQQTPGQGLQFLFEYFSETQRNKGNFPGRFSGRQFSNSRSEMNVSTLELGDSALYLCASSFTGTGNEQYFGPGTRLTVT.

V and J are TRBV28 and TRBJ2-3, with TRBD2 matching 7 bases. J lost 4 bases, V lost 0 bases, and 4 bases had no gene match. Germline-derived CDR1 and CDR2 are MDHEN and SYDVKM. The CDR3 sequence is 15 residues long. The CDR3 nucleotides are TGTGCCAGCAGTTTATGGGCGGGAGAGGCAGATACGCAGTATTTT. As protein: CASSLWAGEADTQYF.

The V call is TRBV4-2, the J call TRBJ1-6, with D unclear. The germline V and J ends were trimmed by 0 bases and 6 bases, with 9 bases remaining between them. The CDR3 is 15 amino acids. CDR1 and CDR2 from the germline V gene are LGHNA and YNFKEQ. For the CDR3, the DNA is TGTGCCAGCAGCCAAGAATTGCTCCTTAATTCACCCCTCCACTTT. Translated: CASSQELLLNSPLHF.

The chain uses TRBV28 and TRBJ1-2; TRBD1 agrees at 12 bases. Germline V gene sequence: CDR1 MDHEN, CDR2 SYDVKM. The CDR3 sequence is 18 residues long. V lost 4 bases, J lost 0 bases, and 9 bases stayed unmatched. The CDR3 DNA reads TGTGCCAGCAGTTCTACTGCCGGGACAGGGGGCCCTAACTATGGCTACACCTTC. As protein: CASSSTAGTGGPNYGYTF.

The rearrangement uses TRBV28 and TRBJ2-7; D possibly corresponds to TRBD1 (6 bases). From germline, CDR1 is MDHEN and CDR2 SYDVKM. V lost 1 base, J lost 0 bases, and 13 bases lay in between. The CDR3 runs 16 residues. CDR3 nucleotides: TGTGCCAGCAGTTTATCACAGGGAACCCTCTCCTACGAGCAGTACTTC. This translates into CASSLSQGTLSYEQYF. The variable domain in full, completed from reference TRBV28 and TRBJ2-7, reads DVKVTQSSRYLVKRTGEKVFLECVQDMDHENMFWYRQDPGLGLRLIYFSYDVKMKEKGDIPEGYSVSREKKERFSLILESASTNQTSMYLCASSLSQGTLSYEQYFGPGTRLTVT.

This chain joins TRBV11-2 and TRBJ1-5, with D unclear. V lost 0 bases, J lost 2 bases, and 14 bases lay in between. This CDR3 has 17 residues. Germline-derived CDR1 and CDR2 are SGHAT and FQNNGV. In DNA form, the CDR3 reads TGTGCCAGCAGCTTAGATCTCGGCAGGTGGCGCAATCAGCCCCAGCATTTT. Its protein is CASSLDLGRWRNQPQHF.

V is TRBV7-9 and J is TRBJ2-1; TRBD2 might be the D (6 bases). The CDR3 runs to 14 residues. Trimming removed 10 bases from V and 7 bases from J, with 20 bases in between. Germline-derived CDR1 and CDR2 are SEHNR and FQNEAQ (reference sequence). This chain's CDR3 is CAIHTGMAGNEQFF. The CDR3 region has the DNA TGTGCCATCCACACAGGAATGGCGGGGAATGAGCAGTTCTTC.

The DNA of the CDR3 is TGTGCCAGCAGCGCTGCCCCGGGAGGGCAACACGAGCAGTACTTC. It translates to CASSAAPGGQHEQYF. The chain joins TRBV9 to TRBJ2-7; 8 bases match TRBD2. Germline V gene sequence: CDR1 SGDLS, CDR2 YYNGEE. The ends lost 3 bases at V and 5 bases at J; junction bases unmatched: 10. The CDR3 is 15 amino acids.